This T cell receptor (beta chain) was recorded in a study of cytomegalovirus exposure and HLA in healthy donors (dated by TCRdb to 2015 to 2018). The study in broad terms: An earlier analysis of a few hundred of the donors reported approximately 280 Gb of sequence data and 117 million unique TCR beta sequences obtained from about 179 million T cells. About 310 gigabases of sequencing data and roughly 90 million unique TCR sequences were included in an early release covering under 650 HLA-typed donors. Of the 350 to 450 genotyped donors, approximately 80% fell in the genetic ancestry cluster associated with self-reported Caucasian donors. The aim of the study was to test whether cataloging public T cell receptors could identify signatures of past pathogen exposure. Using immunosequencing, the study profiled T cell repertoires from about 620 subjects and related those repertoires to cytomegalovirus serostatus. Besides the first cohort of some 670 subjects, a separate validation cohort made up of around 120 different subjects was used. The study combined high-throughput TCR immunosequencing, statistical association of individual TCRs with disease status, and machine learning to predict cytomegalovirus infection status. A later analysis re-examined previously published TCR beta repertoires from just over 650 donors and added high-resolution HLA genotyping to investigate patterns of TCR occurrence. The later analysis used no new phenotypic data to find candidate immune exposures, relying instead on TCR beta sequences and their occurrence across donors. To decide whether each TCR beta V gene segment behaved as functional or pseudogenic, an earlier analysis of approximately 590 of the donors relied on high-throughput TCR beta sequencing. Donor age, sex, ethnicity and CMV serostatus were compiled alongside the repertoire data. Genome-wide SNP genotypes for about 60% of the roughly 670 donors were used in a later genetic analysis, which treated that subset as a discovery cohort. Every discovery cohort repertoire had been produced on one sequencing platform. HLA typing covered class I and class II loci at four-digit resolution. Typing coverage differed by locus: A, B, C, DRB1 and DQB1 were typed in about 629-640 donors, DQA1 in about 560, DPA1 in 600 to 610, and DPB1 in 472. Roughly five DR-DQ haplotypes were handled as single units for association and clustering, since linkage in the cohort was strong. On average, roughly 240,000 unique TCR beta nucleotide sequences were sequenced per donor among fewer than 500 genotyped donors of the cohort, with approximately 18% of those sequences being non-productive. Summary of the overall study and its limitations: In vitro tests confirmed that a few of the cytomegalovirus-associated TCR beta chains recognize cytomegalovirus antigens. Because counts were too low, about 18 rarely observed V segments, including chromosome 9 orphons, were excluded from the earlier analysis of several hundred of the donors. Only TCR beta chains were sequenced in this cohort, and the absence of alpha or paired-chain data limited detectable features. Most TCR sequences were seen in very few donors, while some public TCRs were found in many individuals. Some IMGT-functional V segments, including TRBV6-2 and TRBV6-3, could not be distinguished by the 87-base-pair reads and were therefore excluded. A further reported finding was that TCR beta sequences accurately predicted the HLA-A and HLA-B alleles for most subjects in the first cohort. Because HLA typing was unavailable for some donors at each locus, only the typed subset was used in association tests. Linkage disequilibrium might explain the correlated functional status among segregating V segments, but an unknown experimental factor could not be ruled out. A later genetic analysis associated a missense DCLRE1C variant with V-gene and J-gene trimming of TCR beta chains, and an independent cohort replicated the association. Broadly in line with IMGT annotations, most TCR beta V segments showed up in productive rearrangements about 90% or about 30% of the time in an earlier analysis of approximately 640 of the donors. In the study, 150 to 200 TCR beta chains were listed as associated with cytomegalovirus. For the cohort, immune exposure information was limited to CMV serostatus. The authors suggested that the approach could potentially be extended to other disease states and immunological phenotypes. Compared with the approximately 700-donor mean, donors in an Asian-associated ancestry cluster had fewer N-insertions in productive TCRs, according to a later genetic analysis. Sequencing depth was assumed to be roughly uniform across donors in the presence/absence analyses, though that assumption may not hold. Strong co-occurrence of HLA alleles, especially DR and DQ, made assigning TCR associations to individual alleles difficult. In a later analysis, most CMV-associated TCR beta chains were found to appear HLA-restricted, with HLA associations seemingly driven largely by CMV exposure. Specific HLA alleles were associated with some 15,000 TCR beta sequences at a false discovery rate of 0.05 in a later analysis. The classifier was reported to diagnose cytomegalovirus status with high specificity and sensitivity in both the original and validation cohorts. According to a later analysis, parvovirus B19, influenza, CMV and Epstein-Barr virus appeared linked to several top co-occurrence clusters. A later analysis found that TCR association rates varied across HLA loci, with DRB1 alleles showing the most associated TCRs and HLA-C alleles the fewest. The sequencing pipeline was judged likely to have produced a cluster of highly shared sequence variants as a technical artifact. In a later analysis, HLA-associated TCR beta chains were found to be more clonally expanded and to have lower generation probabilities than equally common non-associated chains.

Library method: the immunoSEQ multiplex PCR assay. The multiplex PCR relied on a mix of 60 forward primers for TCR Vbeta segments and 13 reverse primers for TCR Jbeta segments. A multiplex PCR assay on genomic DNA amplified the CDR3 region of rearranged TCR beta genes. The amplified TCR beta libraries were sequenced on the Illumina HiSeq System as 87-base-pair reads. The authors processed their data as follows. In a later analysis, some 80 million unique TCR beta chains were counted across the roughly 610 repertoires, and roughly 10 million of these chains were shared by at least two donors. To remove PCR and sequencing errors, raw reads were error-corrected and collapsed into unique sequences using a nearest-neighbor algorithm that merged closely related sequences. Alignment of CDR3 sequences to IMGT reference sequences was used to assign V, D and J gene segments. For a sequence to be retained, a match of at least six nucleotides to both a V gene segment and a J gene segment was required. A rearrangement was called productive if the CDR3 had no stop codons and remained in frame with V and J, and every other rearrangement was called non-productive. Following IMGT convention, CDR3 was defined as the stretch from the second conserved V-encoded cysteine up to the conserved J-encoded phenylalanine. The earlier analysis of some 550 of the donors excluded any sequence lacking an unambiguous match to a single V gene segment. An earlier analysis of fewer than 750 of the donors classified V segments as functional when productive rearrangements were above 56.7% and as segregating when the standard deviation between donors was above 5%. A statistical classification framework was developed to diagnose cytomegalovirus status using the catalog of TCR beta chain sequences. A later analysis assigned V and J genes by comparing TCR nucleotide sequences with IMGT/GENE-DB human TR gene sequences. A later analysis assigned CDR3 sequences and most-parsimonious VDJ recombination scenarios with the TCRdist pipeline. In a later analysis, each TCR beta chain was defined by its CDR3 amino acid sequence together with its V-gene family, and reads without a unique V-gene family were excluded. To address suspected cross-contamination and a sequencing artifact, a later analysis removed a few hundred highly shared, low-generation-probability nucleotide sequences. In a later analysis, a clonal expansion index for each public chain was calculated from normalized within-repertoire ranks of inferred template counts. In a later analysis, generation probabilities were computed with a VDJ recombination model fitted to out-of-frame rearrangements, and the resulting probabilities were checked against IGoR. In a later analysis, hypergeometric tests were used to score TCR-TCR, TCR-HLA and TCR-CMV co-occurrence, with a repertoire-size bias correction applied to TCR pairs. In a later analysis, false discovery rates were estimated by permuting HLA or CMV assignments 20 times. In a later analysis, co-occurring TCRs were grouped using DBSCAN, and TCRdist sequence similarity was added for clustering within HLA-allele-positive subsets. Repertoires with fewer than 30,000 or more than 120,000 public chains were left out of co-occurrence clustering, as were four to six repertoires with anomalous nucleotide sharing. Entries here come from immuneACCESS through TCRdb and include only in-frame sequences with V and J called. Some clones fail to appear in such tables; in the studies checked, an unresolved V gene covers under half of the shortfall, and the cause of the remainder is unknown. The DNA was the basis for D and trimming; V, J and clone size are from that table. The sample's clone listing holds approximately 100,000 clones. About 16% of the sample rests with the top ten.

On this clone itself: The antigen it binds to is not known.

In total, approximately 610 healthy bone marrow donors made up the cohort. Cohort members were all nominally healthy when sampled, although unrecorded immune exposures were likely present. The donor tested CMV seropositive, placing the donor among the 250 to 350 seropositive members of the cohort. A peripheral blood sample was provided by each donor, and peripheral blood mononuclear cells were used for TCR beta sequencing. Genomic DNA extraction from the blood cell samples was performed with the Qiagen DNeasy Blood Extraction Kit. CDR1 and CDR2 (SGHNT, YENEEA) derive from the germline V gene. At the junction V is shortened by 1 base and J by 5 bases; bases outside the gene matches: 11. The CDR3 covers 18 residues, taking in both the cysteine and the phenylalanine. Of the read, only the CDR3 DNA is kept; its 54 bases are in frame from base 1.

Recombination connected TRBV11-3 to TRBJ2-1, with TRBD1 matching 10 junction bases. The sequencing sample was made of PBMCs. The TCR was taken from a man aged 45 to 65 in good health and CMV-seropositive. The CDR3 region reads CASSLVYGDRGPDNEQFF. The nucleotide sequence reads as follows: TGTGCCAGCAGCTTAGTGTATGGGGACAGGGGACCGGACAATGAGCAGTTCTTC.